Here is one T cell receptor (beta chain) with its context. These data belong to a study of blood T cell repertoires in COVID-19. Germline V CDR1 and CDR2: LNHNV, YYDKDF (reference sequence). Trimming took 0 bases from V and 8 from J; bases not matched to a gene: 6. The CDR3 length is 15 residues. In the source study's methods: From reference gene primer amplification, estimates of nucleated cell counts were derived. The assay was immunoSEQ multiplex PCR, and TCRdb's table has in-frame clones only and misses some. That table furnishes V, J and clone size, whereas the DNA furnished D and trimming. The repertoire includes 270,000 or so clones, just over 90% of them detected once, and about 2.3% sits in the top ten.

The TCR was taken from a middle-aged woman with acute COVID-19. Sequenced input: PBMCs or T cells enriched from blood (not recorded which). This sequence joins TRBV15 and TRBJ1-4; 7 bases line up with TRBD1. CDR3 bases: TGTGCCACCAGCAGAGATCCCAGGGGGAAGGAAAAACTGTTTTTT. Translation: CATSRDPRGKEKLFF.